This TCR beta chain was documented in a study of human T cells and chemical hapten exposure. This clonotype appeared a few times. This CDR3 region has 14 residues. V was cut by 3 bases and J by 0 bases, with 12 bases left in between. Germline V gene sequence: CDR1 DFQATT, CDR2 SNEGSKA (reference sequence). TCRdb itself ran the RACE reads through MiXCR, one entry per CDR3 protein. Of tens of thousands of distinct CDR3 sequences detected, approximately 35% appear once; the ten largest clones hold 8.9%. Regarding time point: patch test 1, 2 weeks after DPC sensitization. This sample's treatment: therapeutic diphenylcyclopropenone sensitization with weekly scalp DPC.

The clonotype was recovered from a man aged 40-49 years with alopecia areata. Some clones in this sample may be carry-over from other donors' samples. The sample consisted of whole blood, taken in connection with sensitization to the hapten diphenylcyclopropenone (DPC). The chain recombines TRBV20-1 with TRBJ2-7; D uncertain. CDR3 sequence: CSARGSVNSYEQYF. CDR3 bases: TGCAGTGCTAGGGGTTCCGTCAACTCCTACGAGCAGTACTTC.